The 17 T cell receptor beta chains presented below share a single source sample, sequenced in a study of blood T cell repertoires in COVID-19. Profiling relied on immunoSEQ multiplex PCR, and the TCRdb table lists in-frame clones only, not all of them. Among about 370,000 clones listed, 80% to 95% were seen once. The sample was PBMCs or T cells enriched from blood (not recorded which). The receptors derive from a middle-aged woman who had been exposed to COVID-19.

This chain uses TRBV7-3 with TRBJ1-1; D call uncertain. Per the germline V gene, CDR1 is SGHTA and CDR2 is FQGTGA. The V end lost 3 bases, the J end lost 6 bases, and 17 bases lay between the germline ends. The CDR3 sequence is 15 residues long. In nucleotides, the CDR3 is TGTGCCAGCAGCTTGGAGGGAGGAGGTCGACCTGAAGCTTTCTTT. Protein product: CASSLEGGGRPEAFF.

V gene TRBV29-1 combines with J gene TRBJ1-1, with no clear D. CDR1 and CDR2 (germline): SQVTM, ANQGSEA. Trimming cost V 3 bases and J 7 bases, with 9 bases left between them. This CDR3 is built from 11 residues. The CDR3: CSVDTVGEAFF. CDR3 DNA: TGCAGCGTTGATACGGTCGGTGAAGCTTTCTTT.

CDR3 region: CASGLGLQGAGTEAFF. The DNA of the CDR3 is TGTGCTAGTGGTTTGGGGCTACAGGGGGCTGGCACTGAAGCTTTCTTT. The chain links TRBV12-5 to TRBJ1-1; 9 bases align to TRBD1. Germline loops: CDR1 LGHNT, CDR2 FRNRAP. Unmatched junction bases numbered 7, after V lost 1 base and J lost 4 bases. The CDR3 spans 16 residues.

This rearrangement joins TRBV7-2 to TRBJ1-5; D possibly corresponds to TRBD1 (6 bases). This CDR3 region has 15 residues. CDR1 and CDR2 from the germline V gene are SGHTA and FQGNSA. Trimming pared 5 bases from V and 5 bases from J, leaving 16 bases between. The CDR3, as DNA: TGTGCCAGCAGCCCAGCGGGGGGGCTGGATCAGCCCCAGCATTTT. It translates to CASSPAGGLDQPQHF.

This clone appeared a few times. The chain joins TRBV19 to TRBJ1-2, with D possibly TRBD1 on 5 matching bases. V shed 4 bases and J shed 4 bases, with 13 bases lying between them. There are 14 residues in the CDR3. Germline CDR1 LNHDA, CDR2 SQIVND (reference sequence). CDR3 sequence: CASSTSTVGYGYTF. For the CDR3, the DNA is TGTGCCAGTAGTACATCGACAGTTGGCTATGGCTACACCTTC.

This rearrangement joins TRBV25-1 to TRBJ1-1; no firm D call. V shed 1 base and J shed 11 bases, with 11 bases lying between them. CDR3 size: 12 residues. Germline lookup yields CDR1 MGHDK and CDR2 SYGVNS. CDR3 in amino acids: CASSESGVAAFF. DNA for the CDR3: TGTGCCAGCAGTGAATCCGGGGTGGCCGCTTTCTTT.

The chain has TRBV5-6 and TRBJ2-1, with 7 bases lining up with TRBD2. Germline V lookup: CDR1 SGHDT, CDR2 YYEEEE. V lost 1 base, J lost 5 bases, and 15 bases stayed unmatched. This CDR3 is built from 18 residues. CDR3 sequence reads: CASSLRVGAGRYHNEQFF. CDR3 nucleotide sequence: TGTGCCAGCAGCTTGAGAGTAGGAGCGGGGAGGTACCACAATGAGCAGTTCTTC.

The chain has TRBV19 and TRBJ1-1; 8 bases agree with TRBD1. Unmatched junction bases numbered 13, after V lost 3 bases and J lost 1 base. This CDR3 has 18 residues. Per the germline V gene, CDR1 is LNHDA and CDR2 is SQIVND (reference sequence). Written as DNA, the CDR3 is TGTGCCAGTAGTATGGCCGGATTGCACAGGGGGGAGAACACTGAAGCTTTCTTT. It codes for CASSMAGLHRGENTEAFF. Supplemented by reference TRBV19 and TRBJ1-1, the full variable domain reads DGGITQSPKYLFRKEGQNVTLSCEQNLNHDAMYWYRQDPGQGLRLIYYSQIVNDFQKGDIAEGYSVSREKKESFPLTVTSAQKNPTAFYLCASSMAGLHRGENTEAFFGQGTRLTVV.

CDR3 loop: CASSPIIGGGPKTQYF. DNA of the CDR3: TGTGCCAGCAGCCCGATCATCGGGGGGGGCCCGAAGACCCAGTACTTC. V usage is TRBV3-1 (or the pseudogene TRBV3-2) and J usage is TRBJ2-5; 8 bases agree with TRBD2. With V trimmed by 4 bases and J by 6 bases, 13 bases remained unmatched. Looked up from germline, CDR1 is LGHDT and CDR2 is YNNKEL (reference sequence). CDR3 length: 16 residues.

The chain carries TRBV18 and TRBJ1-2; D is unresolved. This CDR3 contains 13 residues. V dropped 1 base and J dropped 8 bases, with 11 bases sitting between them. CDR1 and CDR2 (germline): KGHSH, LQKENI. CDR3 protein: CASSPRSVSGYTF. CDR3 DNA: TGTGCCAGCTCACCACGGTCTGTGAGCGGCTACACCTTC.

The chain carries TRBV9 and TRBJ2-3; 12 nucleotides agree with TRBD2. CDR1 is SGDLS, CDR2 YYNGEE, per germline. There are 22 residues in the CDR3. V lost 0 bases and J lost 6; bases outside the gene matches: 23. The DNA for the CDR3 is TGTGCCAGCAGCGTAGACCCCGGGACAGGTGGACTAGCGGGGCCCGTCAGGGATACGCAGTATTTT. It translates to CASSVDPGTGGLAGPVRDTQYF.

The rearrangement uses TRBV5-6 and TRBJ1-5, with D hard to call. The germline V gene encodes CDR1 SGHDT and CDR2 YYEEEE. The V end lost 1 base, the J end lost 2 bases, and 10 bases lay between the germline ends. The CDR3 extends over 15 amino acids. The CDR3 DNA reads as TGTGCCAGCAGCTTGCGGGGTGGAGGCAATCAGCCCCAGCATTTT. This gives the protein CASSLRGGGNQPQHF.

J is TRBJ1-1 and V is TRBV7-9; tentatively, D is TRBD1 (6 bases). This CDR3 region has 12 residues. V was pared by 5 bases and J by 11 bases, with 15 bases between. CDR1 SEHNR and CDR2 FQNEAQ come from the germline V gene (reference sequence). DNA of the CDR3: TGTGCCAGCAGCCGAACCACAGGGTTGGCTTTCTTT. It codes for CASSRTTGLAFF.

The chain employs TRBV7-9 and TRBJ1-4; 10 bases line up with TRBD1. CDR1 is SEHNR, CDR2 FQNEAQ, per germline (reference sequence). V shed 5 bases, J shed 16 bases, and the junction held 16 bases outside the gene matches. The CDR3 contains 15 residues. The CDR3 DNA sequence: TGTGCCAGCAGCGCCGGAGGACAGGGGGAGGAATCCCCGTTTTTT. This gives the protein CASSAGGQGEESPFF.

This clone has more than one count but fewer than ten. The V gene is TRBV23-1, the J gene TRBJ1-5; D not certain. TRBV23-1 is labeled an ORF, and its function is uncertain. Trimming took 2 bases from V and 2 from J, leaving 7 bases between them. CDR3 length: 14 residues. The CDR3 loop reads CASSQPRCNQPQHF. Here the CDR3 DNA reads TGCGCCAGCAGTCAACCGCGTTGCAATCAGCCCCAGCATTTT.

The chain recombines TRBV6-6 with TRBJ2-1; 8 bases are a match to TRBD1. The V gene's germline CDR1 is MNHNY and CDR2 SVGAGI (reference sequence). The CDR3 loop spans 15 amino acids. The V segment lost 2 bases and the J segment 10 bases; nucleotides outside the gene matches: 10. As DNA, the CDR3 is TGTGCCAGCAGTTACGAGACAGGGGCTCGCAAGGAGCAGTTCTTC. Translation gives CASSYETGARKEQFF.

Regarding this clone: Other DNA sequences in the same sample also yield this CDR3. The rearrangement uses TRBV15 and TRBJ1-3; D not certain. The CDR3 runs 15 residues. V was trimmed by 0 bases and J by 4 bases, leaving 10 bases between them. In germline, CDR1 is LNHNV, CDR2 YYDKDF (reference sequence). In DNA, the CDR3 is TGTGCCACCAGCAGAGATCGTGGCAGAGGAAACACCATATATTTT. It is translated as CATSRDRGRGNTIYF.